Presented here are 11 T cell receptor beta chains from one specimen sequenced in a study of identical twins. TCRdb re-called the 5' RACE reads with MiXCR, one entry per CDR3 protein. This sample has a few hundred thousand distinct CDR3 sequences, with about a fifth found just once. Sample: naive T cells sorted from blood. All receptors come from a man aged 45-65 years in good health.

This chain connects TRBV6-6 to TRBJ2-5; no definite D call. V lost 6 bases to trimming and J lost 8 bases, with 16 bases between them. Germline V lookup: CDR1 MNHNY, CDR2 SVGAGI (reference sequence). CDR3 length equals 13 residues. This CDR3 is CASSYLLTATQYF. The CDR3 DNA follows: TGTGCCAGCAGCTATTTGCTGACTGCTACCCAGTACTTC.

CDR3 amino acids: CASSLVGTEQFF. The CDR3 DNA reads as TGTGCCAGCAGCTTAGTCGGTACGGAGCAGTTCTTC. V usage is TRBV11-2 and J usage is TRBJ2-1; D gene unclear. V gave up 1 base and J gave up 10 bases, with 8 bases separating them. The CDR3 loop spans 12 amino acids. The germline CDR1 and CDR2 sequences are SGHAT and FQNNGV.

V and J are TRBV20-1 and TRBJ2-1; 12 bases are a match to TRBD2. This CDR3 is 13 amino acids long. Germline V CDR1 and CDR2: DFQATT, SNEGSKA (reference sequence). V dropped 6 bases and J dropped 9; count of bases not matched to a gene: 6. The CDR3 sequence is CSASTSGRGEQFF. The CDR3 DNA sequence: TGCAGTGCATCGACTAGCGGGAGAGGTGAGCAGTTCTTC.

This clonotype was counted many times. This sequence joins TRBV12-3 or TRBV12-4 and TRBJ1-5, with D unclear. V was clipped by 4 bases and J by 9 bases, with 13 bases between them. The CDR3 length is 13 residues. In DNA form, the CDR3 reads TGTGCCAGCAGTTACACAGTTCTAGGGCCCCAGCATTTT. This gives the protein CASSYTVLGPQHF.

The chain carries TRBV25-1 and TRBJ2-1; D tentatively fits TRBD1 or TRBD2 (6 bases each). V shed 6 bases and J shed 4 bases, with 22 bases lying between them. The CDR3 loop spans 17 amino acids. Germline V lookup: CDR1 MGHDK, CDR2 SYGVNS. The CDR3, as DNA: TGTGCCAGCAGAGCGACAGGACCCCGCCGGGGGTACAATGAGCAGTTCTTC. Amino acids: CASRATGPRRGYNEQFF. The variable domain in full, with the rest retrieved from reference TRBV25-1 and TRBJ2-1, is EADIYQTPRYLVIGTGKKITLECSQTMGHDKMYWYQQDPGMELHLIHYSYGVNSTEKGDLSSESTVSRIRTEHFPLTLESARPSHTSQYLCASRATGPRRGYNEQFFGPGTRLTVL.

The V and J genes are TRBV10-3 and TRBJ2-3; 9 positions agree with TRBD1. Germline loops: CDR1 ENHRY, CDR2 SYGVKD. Germline trimming cut 10 bases from V and 6 bases from J; bases unmatched to any gene: 11. CDR3 length equals 14 residues. CDR3 region: CATQQTGGWDTQYF. The CDR3, as DNA: TGTGCCACACAACAGACAGGGGGATGGGATACGCAGTATTTT.

This clonotype has ten or more counts. The chain carries TRBV12-3 or TRBV12-4 and TRBJ1-6; no clear D gene. CDR3 size: 16 residues. The V gene lost 4 bases and the J gene lost 9 bases, with 19 bases spanning the gap. This CDR3 is CASSSQKRSWGSPLHF. CDR3 DNA: TGTGCCAGCAGTTCCCAAAAAAGGTCCTGGGGTTCACCCCTCCACTTT.

V gene TRBV12-3 or TRBV12-4 combines with J gene TRBJ2-3; D unresolved. Deletions cut 8 bases from V and 0 bases from J, with 9 bases between. The CDR3 is 13 residues long. The CDR3 loop reads CASGYASTDTQYF. CDR3 nucleotides: TGTGCCAGCGGCTACGCTAGCACAGATACGCAGTATTTT.

This clonotype was observed a handful of times. The chain links TRBV19 to TRBJ2-7, with 10 bases identical to TRBD1. CDR1 is LNHDA, CDR2 SQIVND, per germline (reference sequence). V dropped 6 bases and J dropped 6; count of bases not matched to a gene: 8. This CDR3 is 14 amino acids long. CDR3 nucleotides: TGTGCCAGTAGCCGGACAGGGGGAACCCTCGAGCAGTACTTC. This encodes CASSRTGGTLEQYF.

This clonotype was seen a single time. The rearrangement uses TRBV10-3 and TRBJ2-7, with 8 positions matching TRBD2. This CDR3 is 13 amino acids long. The V gene end was trimmed by 11 bases and the J gene end by 5 bases; junction bases not matched to a gene: 11. Germline values: CDR1 ENHRY, CDR2 SYGVKD. CDR3 loop: CAVGGAGADEQYF. CDR3 DNA: TGTGCCGTCGGGGGGGCAGGGGCGGACGAGCAGTACTTC.

Many counts were recorded for this clonotype. The DNA of the CDR3 is TGTGCCAGCAGCTTAGGGCCGGCAGGGGGCTACGAGCAGTACTTC. Amino acid sequence: CASSLGPAGGYEQYF. V usage is TRBV7-9 and J usage is TRBJ2-7, with 7 nucleotides matching TRBD1. The V and J ends lost 1 base and 3 bases, in that order; junction bases with no gene match: 6. Germline-derived CDR1 and CDR2 are SEHNR and FQNEAQ (reference sequence). The CDR3 is made up of 15 amino acids. Supplemented by reference TRBV7-9 and TRBJ2-7, the full variable domain reads DTGVSQNPRHKITKRGQNVTFRCDPISEHNRLYWYRQTLGQGPEFLTYFQNEAQLEKSRLLSDRFSAERPKGSFSTLEIQRTEQGDSAMYLCASSLGPAGGYEQYFGPGTRLTVT.